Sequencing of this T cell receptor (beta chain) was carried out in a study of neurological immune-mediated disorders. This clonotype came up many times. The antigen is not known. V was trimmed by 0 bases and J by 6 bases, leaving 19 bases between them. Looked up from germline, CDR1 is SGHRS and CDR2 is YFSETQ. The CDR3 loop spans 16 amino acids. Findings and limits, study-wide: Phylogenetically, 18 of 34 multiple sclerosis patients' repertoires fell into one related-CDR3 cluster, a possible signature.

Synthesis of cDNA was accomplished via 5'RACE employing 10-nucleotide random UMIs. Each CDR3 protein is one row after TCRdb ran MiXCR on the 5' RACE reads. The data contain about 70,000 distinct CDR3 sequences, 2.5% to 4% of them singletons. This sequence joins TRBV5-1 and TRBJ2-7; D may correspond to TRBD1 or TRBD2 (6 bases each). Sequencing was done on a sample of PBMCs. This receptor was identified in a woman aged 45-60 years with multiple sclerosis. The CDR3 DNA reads TGCGCCAGCAGCTTGGCTTCGGGGGCGAGCATTGGCGAGCAGTACTTC. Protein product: CASSLASGASIGEQYF.